A single sample is the source of the 19 T cell receptor beta chains below, sequenced in a study of Tregs in tolerant kidney transplant recipients. Sequencing was performed with immunoSEQ multiplex PCR; in TCRdb, only in-frame clones are kept and a portion is missing. Seen here are under 90,000 clones, about 91% observed once, and the top ten hold roughly 1.4%. Mixed chimerism was transient after nonmyeloablative marrow transplants from related graft donors. Sequenced material: CD4+ T cells from blood (PBMCs), taken 24 months after the transplant. The receptor set was obtained from a human patient who received a combined kidney and bone marrow transplant. Some of the T cells may derive from the graft donor.

This chain connects TRBV5-8 to TRBJ2-7; weak D call: TRBD2 (5 bases). Per germline, CDR1 SGHTS and CDR2 YDEGEE. The CDR3 has 14 amino acids. Trimming cost V 1 base and J 4 bases, with 12 bases left between them. As DNA, the CDR3 is TGTGCCAGCAGCTTGACCGGGAAATTTTACGAGCAGTACTTC. Its translation is CASSLTGKFYEQYF.

As DNA, the CDR3 is TGTGCCAGCAGACAATCGCTTGGACAGGGAACTAGTGGCTACACCTTC. It is translated as CASRQSLGQGTSGYTF. V gene TRBV5-4 combines with J gene TRBJ1-2, with TRBD1 identical over 8 bases. This CDR3 is built from 16 residues. With 5 bases clipped from V and 7 bases from J, the junction kept 16 bases outside the gene matches. From germline, CDR1 is SGHNT and CDR2 YYREEE (reference sequence).

The J gene is TRBJ1-5, the V gene TRBV4-1; D possibly corresponds to TRBD1 (5 bases). The CDR3 spans 16 residues. V lost 3 bases, J lost 4 bases, and 16 bases lay in between. The germline gives CDR1 MGHRA, CDR2 YSYEKL. The CDR3 is CASSQGGGVRNQPQHF. CDR3 bases: TGCGCCAGCAGCCAGGGGGGGGGAGTTAGGAATCAGCCCCAGCATTTT.

V is TRBV7-2 and J is TRBJ2-7; D is perhaps TRBD1 (6 bases). Trimming left V 1 base short and J 5 bases short, with 9 bases between. CDR1 and CDR2 from the germline V gene are SGHTA and FQGNSA. CDR3 length equals 13 residues. In DNA form, the CDR3 reads TGTGCCAGCAGCTTAGGACAGGAGAACGAGCAGTACTTC. Translated, it gives CASSLGQENEQYF.

This clone has just one count. This chain's CDR3 is CASSLAPRGQYGYTF. In DNA, the CDR3 is TGCGCCAGCAGCCTGGCCCCACGCGGACAGTATGGCTACACCTTC. This rearrangement joins TRBV4-1 to TRBJ1-2, with D possibly being TRBD1 (6 bases). Germline V gene sequence: CDR1 MGHRA, CDR2 YSYEKL. There are 15 residues in the CDR3. Between the trimmed V and J ends, which lost 4 bases and 5 bases, there was a span of 17 bases.

This clone was found once. The chain recombines TRBV4-1 with TRBJ1-5, with TRBD1 matching 10 bases. Germline V CDR1 and CDR2: MGHRA, YSYEKL. The CDR3 totals 16 residues. The J segment lost 5 bases and the V segment lost 4 bases, leaving 8 bases of the junction unmatched. The CDR3 nucleotides are TGCGCCAGCAGCCTTTTCCCGGGGACAGGGGATCAGCCCCAGCATTTT. It specifies CASSLFPGTGDQPQHF.

J is TRBJ1-1 and V is TRBV7-8, with D uncertain. V lost 5 bases to trimming and J lost 7 bases, with 14 bases between them. From germline, CDR1 is SGHVS and CDR2 FQNEAQ. There are 13 residues in the CDR3. The CDR3 protein is CASSILWLNEAFF. For the CDR3, the DNA is TGTGCCAGCAGCATTCTCTGGCTGAATGAAGCTTTCTTT.

The rearrangement uses TRBV27 and TRBJ2-1, with D perhaps matching TRBD1 (5 bases). Germline CDR1 is MNHEY and CDR2 is SMNVEV (reference sequence). The CDR3 is 16 amino acids. Trimming removed 5 bases at V and 4 bases at J, with 18 bases between. In DNA form, the CDR3 reads TGTGCCAGCAGTCGTAACCAGGGTATCCCTTACAATGAGCAGTTCTTC. As protein: CASSRNQGIPYNEQFF.

The chain combines TRBV5-6 with TRBJ1-1; TRBD1 is a possible D gene (5 bases). V lost 4 bases, J lost 4 bases, and 11 bases lay in between. In germline, CDR1 is SGHDT, CDR2 YYEEEE. The CDR3 consists of 13 residues. In nucleotides, the CDR3 is TGTGCCAGCAGCCTCCCTAGGGGCACTGAAGCTTTCTTT. Its protein product is CASSLPRGTEAFF.

The rearrangement links TRBV18 to TRBJ1-5; D possibly corresponds to TRBD1 (6 bases). Germline CDR1 reads KGHSH; CDR2 reads LQKENI. The CDR3 is made up of 14 amino acids. V gave up 3 bases and J gave up 3 bases, with 9 bases separating them. CDR3 sequence (DNA): TGTGCCAGCTCACCTAGGGACAACAATCAGCCCCAGCATTTT. Translating it yields CASSPRDNNQPQHF.

The J gene is TRBJ2-6, the V gene TRBV4-3; a possible D gene is TRBD1 (6 bases). The CDR3 has 15 residues. Trimming took 5 bases from V and 4 from J, leaving 12 bases between them. Germline CDR1 reads LGHNA; CDR2 reads YSLEER. The CDR3 protein is CASSVQGSGANVLTF. In DNA form, the CDR3 reads TGCGCCAGCAGCGTACAGGGTTCAGGGGCCAACGTCCTGACTTTC.

The chain carries TRBV15 and TRBJ2-1, with a weak D call TRBD1 (5 bases). Germline CDR1 LNHNV, CDR2 YYDKDF (reference sequence). CDR3 size: 13 residues. Trimming pared 0 bases from V and 10 bases from J, leaving 10 bases between. The CDR3 DNA sequence: TGTGCCACCAGCAGAGATCCCAGGGAAGAGCAGTTCTTC. As protein: CATSRDPREEQFF.

The chain couples TRBV28 to TRBJ1-2; maybe TRBD1 (5 bases). This CDR3 is 17 amino acids long. Trimming removed 1 base from V and 3 bases from J, with 18 bases in between. Germline loops: CDR1 MDHEN, CDR2 SYDVKM. CDR3 amino acids: CASSLFGQGFTYYGYTF. CDR3 sequence (DNA): TGTGCCAGCAGTTTATTTGGGCAGGGATTTACCTACTATGGCTACACCTTC.

The gene calls are TRBV28 and TRBJ1-2; D not resolved. The germline V gene has CDR1 MDHEN and CDR2 SYDVKM. The V end was cut by 4 bases, the J end by 7 bases, with 13 bases between. This CDR3 spans 13 amino acids. CDR3 nucleotides: TGTGCCAGCAGTTCGAGAGGGCTAGGTGGCTACACCTTC. This gives the protein CASSSRGLGGYTF.

The chain recombines TRBV6-5 with TRBJ1-1, with D perhaps matching TRBD1 (5 bases). The CDR3 spans 12 residues. V shed 2 bases and J shed 7 bases, with 8 bases lying between them. CDR1 MNHEY and CDR2 SVGAGI come from the germline V gene. The CDR3: CASSYGGVEAFF. The CDR3 DNA reads TGTGCCAGCAGTTACGGGGGGGTTGAAGCTTTCTTT.

This chain links TRBV5-6 with TRBJ1-4; TRBD1 matches 8 bases. Germline CDR1 SGHDT, CDR2 YYEEEE. With V trimmed by 4 bases and J by 4 bases, 6 bases remained unmatched. This CDR3 has 15 residues. CDR3 in DNA: TGTGCCAGCAGCCTCGGACAGGGAATTAATGAAAAACTGTTTTTT. It yields the protein CASSLGQGINEKLFF.

This clone has a single count. This chain joins TRBV9 and TRBJ1-2; unclear D gene. The V end was cut by 5 bases, the J end by 7 bases, with 18 bases between. The CDR3 has 14 amino acids. Germline V gene lookup returns CDR1 SGDLS and CDR2 YYNGEE. The CDR3 coding sequence is TGTGCCAGCAGTTCTACTGGCGGAGAAGTTGGCTACACCTTC. It encodes CASSSTGGEVGYTF.

This chain links TRBV30 with TRBJ2-5; D might be TRBD1 (6 bases). Between the trimmed V and J ends, which lost 3 bases and 5 bases, there was a span of 16 bases. This CDR3 spans 14 amino acids. Germline V gene data show CDR1 as GTSNPN and CDR2 as SVGIG (reference sequence). The CDR3 region has the DNA TGTGCCTGGAGCCCAATCAGGGGCTTGGAGACCCAGTACTTC. Amino acid sequence: CAWSPIRGLETQYF.

The chain carries TRBV7-2 and TRBJ1-5, with D possibly matching TRBD1 (5 bases). Trimming took 5 bases from V and 6 from J, leaving 11 bases between them. The CDR3 sequence is 13 residues long. Germline V gene sequence: CDR1 SGHTA, CDR2 FQGNSA. CDR3 DNA sequence: TGTGCCAGCAGCCCAGGGAGGGCTCAGCCCCAGCATTTT. Encoded protein: CASSPGRAQPQHF.